This T cell receptor (beta chain) was found in a study of T cell changes during pregnancy in multiple sclerosis. Repertoires were generated with immunoSEQ multiplex PCR, while TCRdb's copy carries only in-frame clones and drops some. The repertoire holds 25,000 to 35,000 clones, around nine tenths seen once, with approximately 5.9% in the top ten. The CDR3 extends over 15 amino acids. Germline values: CDR1 MNHNS, CDR2 SASEGT. V dropped 3 bases and J dropped 2 bases, with 11 bases sitting between them. The material was CD8+ T cells from peripheral blood mononuclear cells, obtained before pregnancy. The chain combines TRBV6-1 with TRBJ2-4; D is perhaps TRBD2 (5 bases). The clonotype originates from a female donor with multiple sclerosis, enrolled in a pregnancy study. The CDR3 DNA reads as TGTGCCAGCAGTGACGAGGGATTTCCCAAAAACATTCAGTACTTC. Protein: CASSDEGFPKNIQYF.